This T cell receptor (beta chain) was captured by sequencing in a study of cytotoxic CD8 clonotypes in ibrutinib-treated CLL. The study's findings and limits: Baseline clonality, above age-matched healthy donor levels, tracked circulating CD8+ T-cell counts. Having risen at ibrutinib response, clonality had fallen back toward baseline by progression.

As regards this clone: Its antigen is not known.

There are 17 residues in the CDR3. V was cut by 0 bases and J by 0 bases, with 11 bases left in between. Germline assignment: CDR1 LGHNA and CDR2 YNFKEQ. Measured with immunoSEQ multiplex PCR; TCRdb has only the in-frame clones, and not every one. The repertoire includes approximately 190,000 clones, 75% to 80% of them detected once, and 9.5% to 12% sits in the top ten. The clonotype originates from a human donor with chronic lymphocytic leukemia. This chain joins TRBV4-2 and TRBJ2-2; D gene unclear. Source: PBMCs, taken after 12 months of ibrutinib treatment. In DNA form, the CDR3 reads TGTGCCAGCAGCCAAGATTCTCGGCTCCCGAACACCGGGGAGCTGTTTTTT. Its translation is CASSQDSRLPNTGELFF.